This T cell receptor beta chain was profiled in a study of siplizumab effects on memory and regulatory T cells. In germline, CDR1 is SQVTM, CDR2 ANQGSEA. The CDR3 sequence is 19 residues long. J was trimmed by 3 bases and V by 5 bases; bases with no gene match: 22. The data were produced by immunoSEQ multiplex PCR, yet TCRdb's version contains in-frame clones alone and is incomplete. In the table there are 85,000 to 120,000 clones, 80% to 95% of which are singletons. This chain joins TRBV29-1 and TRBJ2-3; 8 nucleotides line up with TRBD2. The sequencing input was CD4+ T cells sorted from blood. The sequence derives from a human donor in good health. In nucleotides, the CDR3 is TGCAGCGTTTATTTACTTAGGCGGGAGGTGGGTTTGATGACAGATACGCAGTATTTT. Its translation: CSVYLLRREVGLMTDTQYF.